This record covers a single T cell receptor beta chain. The target antigen is unknown. Per sample, at least 5 micrograms of total RNA were extracted. Sample-barcoded 5' priming and a J-beta primer mix drove a second PCR of about 7 to 11 cycles. The template-switch adaptor was a 5' adaptor with 12 random nucleotides. It tagged each cDNA molecule. TCRdb redid the calling of the 5' RACE reads with MiXCR, one entry per CDR3 protein. Of hundreds of thousands of distinct CDR3 sequences listed, under 30% are singletons. The data stem from a study of blood T cells in healthy people across ages. The study, taken as a whole, reports: Naive T cell percentage strongly correlated with TCR beta diversity. Estimated diversity across one million T cells was deemed an underestimate.

With V trimmed by 7 bases and J by 1 base, 6 bases remained unmatched. CDR3 length: 15 residues. The germline CDR1 and CDR2 sequences are MNHNY and SVGAGI (reference sequence). The source of this sequence is a woman older than 75 in good health. V gene TRBV6-6 combines with J gene TRBJ2-2; 7 positions match TRBD1. Sample: blood. For the CDR3, the DNA is TGTGCCAGCACTGAGACAGGGAGGAACACCGGGGAGCTGTTTTTT. It encodes CASTETGRNTGELFF.